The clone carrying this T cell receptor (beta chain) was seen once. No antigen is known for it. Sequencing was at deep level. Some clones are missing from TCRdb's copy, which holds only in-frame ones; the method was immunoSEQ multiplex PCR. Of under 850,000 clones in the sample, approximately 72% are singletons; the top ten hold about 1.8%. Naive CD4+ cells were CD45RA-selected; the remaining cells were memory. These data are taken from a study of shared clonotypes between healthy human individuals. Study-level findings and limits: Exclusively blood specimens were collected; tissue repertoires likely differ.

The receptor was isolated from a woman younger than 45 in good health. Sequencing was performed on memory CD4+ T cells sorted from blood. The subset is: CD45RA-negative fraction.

CDR3 loop: CASSHSDRQSYEQYF. CDR3 bases: TGTGCCAGCAGCCACTCGGATCGGCAGTCCTACGAGCAGTACTTC. The rearrangement links TRBV5-6 to TRBJ2-7; D gene uncertain. The ends were cut back, 4 bases at V and 1 base at J, with 15 bases in the middle. This CDR3 contains 15 residues. Germline V gene data show CDR1 as SGHDT and CDR2 as YYEEEE.